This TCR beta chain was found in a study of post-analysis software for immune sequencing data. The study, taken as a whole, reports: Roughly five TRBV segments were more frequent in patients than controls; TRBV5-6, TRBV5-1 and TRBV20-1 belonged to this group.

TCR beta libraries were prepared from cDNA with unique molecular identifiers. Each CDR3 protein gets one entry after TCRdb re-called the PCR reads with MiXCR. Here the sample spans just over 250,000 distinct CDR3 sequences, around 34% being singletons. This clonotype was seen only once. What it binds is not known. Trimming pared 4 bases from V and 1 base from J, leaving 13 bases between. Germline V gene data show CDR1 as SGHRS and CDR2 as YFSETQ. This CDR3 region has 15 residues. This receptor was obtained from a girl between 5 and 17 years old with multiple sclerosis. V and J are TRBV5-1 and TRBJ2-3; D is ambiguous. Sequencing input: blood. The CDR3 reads CASSPPDHRTDTQYF. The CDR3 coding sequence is TGCGCCAGCAGCCCACCAGATCATCGCACAGATACGCAGTATTTT.